This T cell receptor beta chain is from a study of T cell changes during pregnancy in multiple sclerosis (dated by TCRdb to 2018 to 2020). For context, the study as a whole: The study examined how the T cell repertoire changed over the course of pregnancy in women with multiple sclerosis.

The library was prepared using the immunoSEQ multiplex PCR assay. TCRdb stores this immuneACCESS table with in-frame sequences only. Part of the clones is absent; in the studies checked, under half of the shortfall reflects unresolved V genes, and no reason is known for the rest. The sample contains tens of thousands of clones, 70% to 90% of them found a single time. About 6.4% of the sample is held by the ten biggest clonotypes. CDR1 and CDR2, looked up from the germline V gene, are SGHTA and FQGNSA. Deletion took 5 bases off V and 8 bases off J, with a span of 12 bases between the germline ends. The CDR3 sequence holds 12 residues, the cysteine and phenylalanine included. Only the CDR3 DNA is retained, 36 bases long and in frame from the first base. About this clone itself: The antigen this receptor binds is unknown. Base qualities were left out, and no much larger clone turns up one base away.

The sequence derives from a female donor with multiple sclerosis, enrolled in a pregnancy study. The rearranged chain carries TRBV7-2 and TRBJ1-2, with the D segment identity uncertain. The sequences come from CD8+ T cells from peripheral blood mononuclear cells, collected after pregnancy. The CDR3 protein: CASSLGSGGYTF. The nucleotide sequence is given as TGTGCCAGCAGCCTCGGCTCGGGGGGCTACACCTTC.